This T cell receptor (beta chain) was recorded in a study of T cell clonality in common variable immunodeficiency. This clone was recorded a few times. No antigen is known for it. The read terminates 3 residues ahead of where the CDR3 ends, so the germline J gene completes it. Clones were sequenced by immunoSEQ multiplex PCR, and TCRdb holds only the in-frame ones, with some missing. This sample carries about 16,000 clones, none of them present only once. General study findings and limits: Common variable immunodeficiency TCR beta sequences reportedly had fewer deletions and N-nucleotide insertions. The cause of increased CVID clonality remains unclear without subpopulation sequencing. CVID subjects showed higher TCRbeta clonality than healthy controls.

CVID subjects were around 14 female and about 29 male, aged 9 to 64. No CVID subject was ill or on immunomodulatory drugs when sampled. Losses at the gene ends were 4 bases for V and 2 bases for J; bases not matched to a gene: 13. CDR3 length equals 16 residues. The germline gives CDR1 GTSNPN, CDR2 SVGIG (reference sequence). V usage is TRBV30 and J usage is TRBJ1-2, with 7 bases aligning to TRBD1. Sequenced: peripheral blood mononuclear cells. The sequence derives from a human donor with common variable immunodeficiency. CDR3 bases read: TGTGCCTGGATCCTTAGGGACAGACTAAAAAACTATGGC. Translation: CAWILRDRLKNYG. The CDR3 reads in full as CAWILRDRLKNYGYTF.